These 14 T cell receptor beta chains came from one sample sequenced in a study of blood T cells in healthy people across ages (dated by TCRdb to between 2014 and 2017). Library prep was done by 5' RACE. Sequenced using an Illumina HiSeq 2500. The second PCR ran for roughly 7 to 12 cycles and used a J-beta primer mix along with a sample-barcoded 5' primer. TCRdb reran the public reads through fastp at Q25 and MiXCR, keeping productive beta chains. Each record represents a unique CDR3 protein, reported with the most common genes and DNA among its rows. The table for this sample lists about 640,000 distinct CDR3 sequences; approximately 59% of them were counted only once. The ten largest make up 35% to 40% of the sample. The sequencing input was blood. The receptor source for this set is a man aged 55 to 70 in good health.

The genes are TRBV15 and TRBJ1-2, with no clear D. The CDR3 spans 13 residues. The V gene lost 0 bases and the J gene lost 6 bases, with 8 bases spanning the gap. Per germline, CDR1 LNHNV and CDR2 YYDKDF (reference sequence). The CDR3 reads CATSRDKRNGYTF. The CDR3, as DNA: TGTGCCACCAGCAGAGACAAGAGAAATGGCTACACCTTC.

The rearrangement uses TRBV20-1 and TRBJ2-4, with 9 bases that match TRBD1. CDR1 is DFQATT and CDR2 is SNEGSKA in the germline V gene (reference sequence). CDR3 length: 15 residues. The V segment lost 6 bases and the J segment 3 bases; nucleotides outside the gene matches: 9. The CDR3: CSAGGQGSVKNIQYF. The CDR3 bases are TGCAGTGCCGGGGGACAGGGTTCGGTCAAAAACATTCAGTACTTC.

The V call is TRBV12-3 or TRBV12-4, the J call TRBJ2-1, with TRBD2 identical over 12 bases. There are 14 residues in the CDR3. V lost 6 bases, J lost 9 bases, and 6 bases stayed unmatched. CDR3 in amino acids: CASRASGGAFEQFF. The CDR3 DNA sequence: TGTGCCAGCAGGGCTAGCGGGGGGGCGTTTGAGCAGTTCTTC.

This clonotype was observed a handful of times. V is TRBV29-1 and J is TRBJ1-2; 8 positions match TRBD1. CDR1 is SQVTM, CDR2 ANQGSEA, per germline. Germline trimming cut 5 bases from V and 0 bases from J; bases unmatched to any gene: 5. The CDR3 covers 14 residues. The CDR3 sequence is CSVSGQVANYGYTF. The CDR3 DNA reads TGCAGCGTTTCGGGACAGGTAGCTAACTATGGCTACACCTTC.

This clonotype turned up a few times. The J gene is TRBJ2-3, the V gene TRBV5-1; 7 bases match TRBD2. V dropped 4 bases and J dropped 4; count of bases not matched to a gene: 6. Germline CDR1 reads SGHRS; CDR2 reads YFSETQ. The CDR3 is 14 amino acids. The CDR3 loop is CASSPRGGADTQYF. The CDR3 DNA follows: TGCGCCAGCAGCCCCCGTGGGGGGGCAGATACGCAGTATTTT.

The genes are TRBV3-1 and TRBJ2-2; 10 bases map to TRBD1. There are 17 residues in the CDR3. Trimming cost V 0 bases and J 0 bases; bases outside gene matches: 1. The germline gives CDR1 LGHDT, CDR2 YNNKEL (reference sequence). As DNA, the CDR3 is TGTGCCAGCAGCCAAGAAGGACAGGGGGCGAACACCGGGGAGCTGTTTTTT. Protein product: CASSQEGQGANTGELFF. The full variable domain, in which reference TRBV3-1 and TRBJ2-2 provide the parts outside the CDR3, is DTAVSQTPKYLVTQMGNDKSIKCEQNLGHDTMYWYKQDSKKFLKIMFSYNNKELIINETVPNRFSPKSPDKAHLNLHINSLELGDSAVYFCASSQEGQGANTGELFFGEGSRLTVL.

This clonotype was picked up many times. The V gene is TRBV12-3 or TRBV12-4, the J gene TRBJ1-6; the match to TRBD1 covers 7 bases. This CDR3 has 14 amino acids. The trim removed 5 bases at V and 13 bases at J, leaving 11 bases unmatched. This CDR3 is CASSPDREISPLHF. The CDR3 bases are TGTGCCAGCAGTCCTGACAGGGAGATCTCGCCCCTCCACTTT.

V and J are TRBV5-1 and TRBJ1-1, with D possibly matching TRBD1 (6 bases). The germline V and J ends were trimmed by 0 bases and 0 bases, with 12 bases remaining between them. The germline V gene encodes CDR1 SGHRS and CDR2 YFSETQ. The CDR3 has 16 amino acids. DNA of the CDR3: TGCGCCAGCAGCTTGGGGGGGCCCAGGCTGAACACTGAAGCTTTCTTT. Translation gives CASSLGGPRLNTEAFF.

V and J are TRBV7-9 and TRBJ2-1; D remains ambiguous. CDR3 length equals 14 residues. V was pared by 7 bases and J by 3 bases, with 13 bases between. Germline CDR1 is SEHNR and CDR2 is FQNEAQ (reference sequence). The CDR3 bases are TGTGCCAGCACCTCCCGTTGGGGCTACAATGAGCAGTTCTTC. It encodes CASTSRWGYNEQFF.

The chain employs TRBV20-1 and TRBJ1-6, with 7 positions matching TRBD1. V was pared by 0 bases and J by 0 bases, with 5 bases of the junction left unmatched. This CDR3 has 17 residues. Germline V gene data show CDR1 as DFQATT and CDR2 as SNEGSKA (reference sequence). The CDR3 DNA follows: TGCAGTGCTAGAGATCTGGCAGGGGGCTCCTATAATTCACCCCTCCACTTT. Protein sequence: CSARDLAGGSYNSPLHF.

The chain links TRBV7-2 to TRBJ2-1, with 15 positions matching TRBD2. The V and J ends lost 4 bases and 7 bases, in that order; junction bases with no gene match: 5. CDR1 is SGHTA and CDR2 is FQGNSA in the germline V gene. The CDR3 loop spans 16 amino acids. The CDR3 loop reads CASSWTGLAGGNEQFF. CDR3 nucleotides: TGTGCCAGCAGCTGGACGGGACTAGCGGGGGGAAATGAGCAGTTCTTC.

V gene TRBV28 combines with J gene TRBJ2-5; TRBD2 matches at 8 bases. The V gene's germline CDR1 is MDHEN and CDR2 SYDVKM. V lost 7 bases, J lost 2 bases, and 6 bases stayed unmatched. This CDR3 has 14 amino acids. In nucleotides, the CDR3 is TGTGCCAGCAAGGTCGGGGGGGCTCAAGAGACCCAGTACTTC. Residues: CASKVGGAQETQYF.

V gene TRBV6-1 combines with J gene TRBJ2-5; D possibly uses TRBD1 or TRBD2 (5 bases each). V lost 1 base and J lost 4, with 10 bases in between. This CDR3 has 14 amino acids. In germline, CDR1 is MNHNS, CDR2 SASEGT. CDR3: CASSEVKGRETQYF. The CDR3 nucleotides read TGTGCCAGCAGTGAAGTGAAGGGGAGAGAGACCCAGTACTTC.

The DNA for the CDR3 is TGTGCCACCAGCCCTCGACAGGGAGGGTATGGCTACACCTTC. It encodes CATSPRQGGYGYTF. The V and J genes are TRBV15 and TRBJ1-2; 7 bases align to TRBD1. CDR3 length: 14 amino acids. V lost 5 bases and J lost 5; bases outside the gene matches: 8. Germline V gene sequence: CDR1 LNHNV, CDR2 YYDKDF (reference sequence).